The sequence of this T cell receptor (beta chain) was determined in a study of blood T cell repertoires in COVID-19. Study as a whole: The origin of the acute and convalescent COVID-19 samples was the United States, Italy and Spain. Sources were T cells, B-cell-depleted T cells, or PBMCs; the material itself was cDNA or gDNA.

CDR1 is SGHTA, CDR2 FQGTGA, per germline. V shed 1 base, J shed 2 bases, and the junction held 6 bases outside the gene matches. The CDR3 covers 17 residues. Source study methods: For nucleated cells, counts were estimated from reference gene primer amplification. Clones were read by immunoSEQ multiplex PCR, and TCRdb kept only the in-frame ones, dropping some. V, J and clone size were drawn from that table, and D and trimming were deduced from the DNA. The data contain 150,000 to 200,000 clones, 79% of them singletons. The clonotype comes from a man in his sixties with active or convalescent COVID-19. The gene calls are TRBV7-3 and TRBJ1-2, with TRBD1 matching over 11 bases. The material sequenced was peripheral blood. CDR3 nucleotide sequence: TGTGCCAGCAGCTTAAGCGGAGGACAGGGGGCGAACTATGGCTACACCTTC. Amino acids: CASSLSGGQGANYGYTF.